These 21 T cell receptor beta chains were all obtained from the same sample, sequenced in a study of T cell repertoires in cytomegalovirus infection. TCRdb processed the reads anew with MiXCR; each CDR3 protein has one entry. In the table there are approximately 500,000 distinct CDR3 sequences, 26% of which are singletons. Sequenced material: PBMCs. Receptors originate from a human donor in good health (CMV status not recorded). Some clones in this sample may be carry-over from other donors' samples.

This clonotype was counted only a few times. V usage is TRBV12-3 or TRBV12-4 and J usage is TRBJ1-3; 7 nucleotides agree with TRBD1. CDR3 length: 15 residues. Trimming took 2 bases from V and 4 from J; bases not matched to a gene: 5. As DNA, the CDR3 is TGTGCCAGCAGTTTAAGGGGGCGAGCCGGAAACACCATATATTTT. Its translation is CASSLRGRAGNTIYF.

The gene calls are TRBV11-2 and TRBJ2-3; 10 bases match TRBD2. The J segment lost 3 bases and the V segment lost 5 bases, leaving 11 bases of the junction unmatched. Germline V CDR1 and CDR2: SGHAT, FQNNGV. CDR3 length: 17 amino acids. The CDR3 DNA follows: TGTGCCAGCAGCCCATACCCTAGCGGGAGTGCAACAGATACGCAGTATTTT. Translation gives CASSPYPSGSATDTQYF. Complete variable domain (other parts from reference TRBV11-2 and TRBJ2-3): EAGVAQSPRYKIIEKRQSVAFWCNPISGHATLYWYQQILGQGPKLLIQFQNNGVVDDSQLPKDRFSAERLKGVDSTLKIQPAKLEDSAVYLCASSPYPSGSATDTQYFGPGTRLTVL.

The chain combines TRBV20-1 with TRBJ2-1, with D hard to call. V was cut by 2 bases and J by 0 bases, with 5 bases left in between. The CDR3 is 13 residues long. CDR1 and CDR2 from the germline V gene are DFQATT and SNEGSKA (reference sequence). The CDR3 region is CSARRNSYNEQFF. The CDR3 DNA is TGCAGTGCTAGAAGAAACTCCTACAATGAGCAGTTCTTC.

This clonotype was observed a few times. The chain couples TRBV5-4 to TRBJ2-1, with 12 positions matching TRBD2. Per the germline V gene, CDR1 is SGHNT and CDR2 is YYREEE (reference sequence). J lost 5 bases, V lost 0 bases, and 3 bases had no gene match. CDR3 length equals 16 residues. The CDR3 sequence is CASSLVRTSGNNEQFF. The CDR3 DNA sequence: TGTGCCAGCAGCTTGGTCAGGACTAGCGGGAACAATGAGCAGTTCTTC.

This chain connects TRBV6-5 to TRBJ1-2; TRBD1 is a possible D gene (5 bases). Between the trimmed V and J ends, which lost 5 bases and 8 bases, there was a span of 15 bases. CDR1 is MNHEY, CDR2 SVGAGI, per germline. The CDR3 totals 13 residues. In DNA, the CDR3 is TGTGCCAGCAGTCCCGGGGCCTGGGAAGGCTACACCTTC. Protein: CASSPGAWEGYTF.

CDR3 residues: CASSGGSVYGYTF. The CDR3 region has the DNA TGTGCCAGTTCGGGCGGGTCCGTCTATGGCTACACCTTC. The gene calls are TRBV27 and TRBJ1-2; the D is unclear. The V gene lost 9 bases and the J gene lost 4 bases, with 15 bases spanning the gap. This CDR3 region has 13 residues. Germline assignment: CDR1 MNHEY and CDR2 SMNVEV (reference sequence).

This rearrangement joins TRBV7-2 to TRBJ2-7; 7 bases line up with TRBD2. Germline CDR1 SGHTA, CDR2 FQGNSA. The CDR3 covers 14 residues. V lost 2 bases and J lost 7; bases outside the gene matches: 8. CDR3 sequence: CASSLSRENKEQYF. The CDR3 DNA is TGTGCCAGCAGCTTATCGCGGGAGAATAAAGAGCAGTACTTC.

This chain links TRBV6-2 or TRBV6-3 with TRBJ2-7; D is undetermined. Trimming stripped 5 bases from V and 4 bases from J, with 12 bases between. CDR3 size: 13 residues. CDR1 and CDR2 (germline): MNHEY, SVGEGT. The CDR3 loop is CASSPGRAYEQYV. The DNA of the CDR3 is TGTGCCAGCAGTCCAGGCAGAGCATACGAGCAGTACGTC.

This clonotype was counted between two and nine times. V is TRBV6-2 or TRBV6-3 and J is TRBJ1-1; possible D gene TRBD1, 6 bases. Trimming took 8 bases from V and 0 from J, leaving 25 bases between them. Germline lookup yields CDR1 MNHEY and CDR2 SVGEGT. This CDR3 is 18 amino acids long. In DNA form, the CDR3 reads TGTGCCAGCCAACCCGGGGACACAAGGGGGGTGATGAACACTGAAGCTTTCTTT. Protein product: CASQPGDTRGVMNTEAFF.

This clonotype was observed a handful of times. This chain joins TRBV19 and TRBJ1-2; unclear D gene. Germline V gene sequence: CDR1 LNHDA, CDR2 SQIVND (reference sequence). This CDR3 spans 14 amino acids. The V and J ends lost 0 bases and 1 base respectively, with 6 bases between them. As DNA, the CDR3 is TGTGCCAGTAGTATAGAGACGGTTAACTATGGCTACACCTTC. Encoded protein: CASSIETVNYGYTF. Complete variable domain (other parts from reference TRBV19 and TRBJ1-2): DGGITQSPKYLFRKEGQNVTLSCEQNLNHDAMYWYRQDPGQGLRLIYYSQIVNDFQKGDIAEGYSVSREKKESFPLTVTSAQKNPTAFYLCASSIETVNYGYTFGSGTRLTVV.

This clonotype has a count of ten or more. Sequence at one end of the junction differs from germline and may be a read error. The chain links TRBV7-8 to TRBJ2-2; TRBD1 or TRBD2 may be the D gene (6 bases each). This CDR3 has 14 residues. CDR1 SGHVS and CDR2 FQNEAQ come from the germline V gene. DNA of the CDR3: TGTGCCAGCACCTTAGGGGGGTACACCGGGGAGCTGTTTTTT. Translated: CASTLGGYTGELFF.

The chain couples TRBV5-4 to TRBJ1-1; D is possibly TRBD1 (5 bases). The ends were cut back, 2 bases at V and 7 bases at J, with 24 bases in the middle. The CDR3 sequence is 17 residues long. Germline-derived CDR1 and CDR2 are SGHNT and YYREEE (reference sequence). This CDR3 reads CASSFETRDPTDGEAFF. CDR3 nucleotide sequence: TGTGCCAGCAGCTTCGAAACCCGGGACCCCACAGACGGTGAAGCTTTCTTT.

This clonotype was recorded many times. DNA for the CDR3: TGTGCCAGCAGCCCAGGGACCATCTATGGCTACACCTTC. It translates to CASSPGTIYGYTF. The V gene is TRBV11-2, the J gene TRBJ1-2; weak D call: TRBD1 (5 bases). The CDR3 loop spans 13 amino acids. V lost 5 bases, J lost 4 bases, and 11 bases lay in between. CDR1 is SGHAT, CDR2 FQNNGV, per germline.

This clonotype has at least ten counts. This chain connects TRBV7-9 to TRBJ1-1; no definite D call. Looked up from germline, CDR1 is SEHNR and CDR2 is FQNEAQ (reference sequence). CDR3 size: 11 residues. V lost 2 bases and J 10 bases, leaving 8 bases between the germline ends. This CDR3 is CASSLQLGAFF. CDR3 in DNA: TGTGCCAGCAGCTTACAGCTGGGAGCTTTCTTT.

Only a few counts were recorded for this clonotype. The chain couples TRBV5-1 to TRBJ2-2; TRBD1 is a possible D gene (6 bases). CDR1 SGHRS and CDR2 YFSETQ come from the germline V gene. CDR3 length: 16 residues. Between the trimmed V and J ends, which lost 4 bases and 0 bases, there was a span of 13 bases. CDR3 region: CASSHTDSANTGELFF. DNA of the CDR3: TGCGCCAGCAGCCACACGGACAGCGCGAACACCGGGGAGCTGTTTTTT. Variable domain in full (rest from reference TRBV5-1 and TRBJ2-2): KAGVTQTPRYLIKTRGQQVTLSCSPISGHRSVSWYQQTPGQGLQFLFEYFSETQRNKGNFPGRFSGRQFSNSRSEMNVSTLELGDSALYLCASSHTDSANTGELFFGEGSRLTVL.

In regard to this clonotype: With a much larger clone just one base away, this may be a read error. The V call is TRBV7-3, the J call TRBJ2-2, with D maybe TRBD2 (5 bases). V dropped 5 bases and J dropped 0 bases, with 7 bases sitting between them. CDR1 is SGHTA, CDR2 FQGTGA, per germline. The CDR3 spans 14 residues. CDR3 sequence (DNA): TGTGCCAGCAGCGCCGGGGCGAACACCGGGGAGCTGTTTTTT. Residues: CASSAGANTGELFF.

This clonotype was seen only a few times. The chain has TRBV7-7 and TRBJ2-3, with a weak D call TRBD1 (5 bases). This CDR3 spans 14 amino acids. Germline V CDR1 and CDR2: SSHAT, FNYEAQ (reference sequence). Trimming pared 4 bases from V and 2 bases from J, leaving 10 bases between. The CDR3 region is CASSSSTATDTQYF. CDR3 DNA: TGTGCCAGCAGCTCGTCGACAGCCACAGATACGCAGTATTTT.

This clonotype was counted between two and nine times. The rearrangement joins TRBV29-1 to TRBJ2-3; a weak D match, TRBD2 (5 bases). CDR1 is SQVTM, CDR2 ANQGSEA, per germline. V was cut by 6 bases and J by 1 base, with 17 bases left in between. This CDR3 contains 15 residues. The CDR3 loop reads CSVAPRVIRTDTQYF. The CDR3, as DNA: TGCAGCGTAGCACCGAGGGTAATTCGCACAGATACGCAGTATTTT.

This clonotype was observed a few times. The rearrangement uses TRBV6-4 and TRBJ2-3, with D tentatively TRBD1 (5 bases). Germline loops: CDR1 MRHNA, CDR2 SNTAGT. The V end was cut by 5 bases, the J end by 2 bases, with 8 bases between. The CDR3 spans 13 residues. The CDR3 loop reads CASSPGFTDTQYF. CDR3 in DNA: TGTGCCAGCAGTCCAGGGTTCACAGATACGCAGTATTTT.

In its sample, this clonotype was seen many times. This chain joins TRBV7-2 and TRBJ2-1, with 10 bases matching TRBD2. Germline lookup yields CDR1 SGHTA and CDR2 FQGNSA. The CDR3 length is 19 residues. Unmatched junction bases numbered 9, after V lost 1 base and J lost 0 bases. CDR3 amino acids: CASSLGILAGVPSYNEQFF. Here the CDR3 DNA reads TGTGCCAGCAGCTTAGGGATCCTAGCGGGAGTCCCCTCCTACAATGAGCAGTTCTTC.

The chain joins TRBV28 to TRBJ2-5; TRBD2 aligns across 11 bases. The CDR3 has 16 residues. Germline-derived CDR1 and CDR2 are MDHEN and SYDVKM. V lost 6 bases, J lost 0 bases, and 6 bases stayed unmatched. The CDR3 sequence is CASRPTSGSYQETQYF. The CDR3 nucleotides are TGTGCCAGCAGACCTACTAGCGGGAGTTACCAAGAGACCCAGTACTTC.